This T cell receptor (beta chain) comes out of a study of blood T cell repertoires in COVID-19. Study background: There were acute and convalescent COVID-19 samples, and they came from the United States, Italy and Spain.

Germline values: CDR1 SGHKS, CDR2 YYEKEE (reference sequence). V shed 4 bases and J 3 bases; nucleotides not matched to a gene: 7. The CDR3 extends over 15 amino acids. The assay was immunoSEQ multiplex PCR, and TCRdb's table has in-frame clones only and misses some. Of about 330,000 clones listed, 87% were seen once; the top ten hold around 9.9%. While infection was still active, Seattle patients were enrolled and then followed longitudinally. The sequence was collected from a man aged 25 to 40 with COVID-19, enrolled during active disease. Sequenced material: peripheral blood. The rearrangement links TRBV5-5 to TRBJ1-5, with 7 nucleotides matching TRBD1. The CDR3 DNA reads TGTGCCAGCAGCATACAGGGGCTGCTCAATCAGCCCCAGCATTTT. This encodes CASSIQGLLNQPQHF.